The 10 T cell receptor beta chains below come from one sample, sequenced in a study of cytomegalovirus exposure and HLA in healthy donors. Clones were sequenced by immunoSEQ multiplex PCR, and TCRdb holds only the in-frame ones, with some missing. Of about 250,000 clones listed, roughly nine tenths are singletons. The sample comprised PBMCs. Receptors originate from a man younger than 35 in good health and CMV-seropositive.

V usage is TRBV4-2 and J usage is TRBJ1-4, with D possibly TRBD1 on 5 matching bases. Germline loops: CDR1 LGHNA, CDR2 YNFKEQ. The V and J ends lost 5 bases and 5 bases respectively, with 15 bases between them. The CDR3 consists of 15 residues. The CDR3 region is CASSFSREANEKLFF. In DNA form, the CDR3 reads TGTGCCAGCAGCTTTTCCAGGGAGGCCAATGAAAAACTGTTTTTT.

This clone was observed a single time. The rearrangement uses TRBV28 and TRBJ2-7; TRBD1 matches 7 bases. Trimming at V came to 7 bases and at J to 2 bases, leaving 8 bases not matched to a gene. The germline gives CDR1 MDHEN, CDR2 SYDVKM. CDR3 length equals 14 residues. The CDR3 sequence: CASKTPGTAYEQYF. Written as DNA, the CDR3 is TGTGCCAGCAAGACCCCCGGGACAGCCTACGAGCAGTACTTC.

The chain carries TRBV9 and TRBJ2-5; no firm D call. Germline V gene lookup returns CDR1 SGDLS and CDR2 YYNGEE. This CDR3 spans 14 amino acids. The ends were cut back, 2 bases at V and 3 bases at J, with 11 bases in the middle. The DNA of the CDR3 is TGTGCCAGCAGCGTTTATAGCTGGGAAGAGACCCAGTACTTC. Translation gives CASSVYSWEETQYF.

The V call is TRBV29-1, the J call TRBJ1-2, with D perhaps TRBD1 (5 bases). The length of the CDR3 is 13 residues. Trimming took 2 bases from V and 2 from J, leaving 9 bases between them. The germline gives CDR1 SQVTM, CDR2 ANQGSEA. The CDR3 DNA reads TGCAGCGTTGAAAGGGGAAGCAACTATGGCTACACCTTC. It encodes CSVERGSNYGYTF. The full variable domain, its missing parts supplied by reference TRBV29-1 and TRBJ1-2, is SAVISQKPSRDICQRGTSLTIQCQVDSQVTMMFWYRQQPGQSLTLIATANQGSEATYESGFVIDKFPISRPNLTFSTLTVSNMSPEDSSIYLCSVERGSNYGYTFGSGTRLTVV.

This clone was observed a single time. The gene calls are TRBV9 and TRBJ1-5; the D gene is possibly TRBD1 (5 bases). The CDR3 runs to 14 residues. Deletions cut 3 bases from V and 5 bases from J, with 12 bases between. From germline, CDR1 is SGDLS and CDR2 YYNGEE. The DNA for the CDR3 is TGTGCCAGCAGCGAGGGAATCAGGGATCAGCCCCAGCATTTT. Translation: CASSEGIRDQPQHF.

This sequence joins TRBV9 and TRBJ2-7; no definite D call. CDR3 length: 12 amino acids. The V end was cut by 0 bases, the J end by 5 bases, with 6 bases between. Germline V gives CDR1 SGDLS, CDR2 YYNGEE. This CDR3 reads CASSVDGHEQYF. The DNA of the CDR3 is TGTGCCAGCAGCGTAGATGGCCACGAGCAGTACTTC.

The CDR3 bases are TGTGCCTTGTCACAGGGTTGGGAAAAACTGTTTTTT. Amino acids: CALSQGWEKLFF. V gene TRBV30 combines with J gene TRBJ1-4; possible D gene TRBD1, 6 bases. There are 12 residues in the CDR3. V was clipped by 7 bases and J by 8 bases, with 14 bases between them. The germline V gene has CDR1 GTSNPN and CDR2 SVGIG (reference sequence).

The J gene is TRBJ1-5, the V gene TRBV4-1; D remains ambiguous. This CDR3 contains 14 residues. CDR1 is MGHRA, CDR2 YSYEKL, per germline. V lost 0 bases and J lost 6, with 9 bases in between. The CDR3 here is CASSQDGWSQPQHF. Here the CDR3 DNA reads TGCGCCAGCAGCCAAGACGGATGGAGTCAGCCCCAGCATTTT.

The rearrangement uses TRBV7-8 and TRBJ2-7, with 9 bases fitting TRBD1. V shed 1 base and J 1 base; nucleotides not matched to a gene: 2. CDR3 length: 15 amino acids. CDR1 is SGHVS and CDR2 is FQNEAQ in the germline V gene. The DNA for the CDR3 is TGTGCCAGCAGCTTAGTCGGGACAGGGTCCTACGAGCAGTACTTC. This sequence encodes CASSLVGTGSYEQYF.

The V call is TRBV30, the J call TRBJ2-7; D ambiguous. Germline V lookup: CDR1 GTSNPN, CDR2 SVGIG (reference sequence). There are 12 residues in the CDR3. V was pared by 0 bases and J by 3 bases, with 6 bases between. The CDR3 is CAWSVNSYEQYF. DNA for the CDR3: TGTGCCTGGAGTGTAAACAGCTACGAGCAGTACTTC.